This entry is about one T cell receptor beta chain. Its cognate antigen is unknown. The entry originates in a study of PD-L1 blockade in urothelial cancer. For the study at large: Patients started atezolizumab in the mid-2010s, 1,200 mg intravenously every 3 weeks. Prior exposure to chemotherapy in patients amounted to 0 to 3 regimens received. The analyses of blood took place 3 weeks (second dose) and 6 weeks after treatment start.

The time point was: pretreatment peripheral blood. The CDR3 covers 15 residues. V trimming: 3 bases; J trimming: 2 bases; junction bases outside the gene matches: 3. The V gene's germline CDR1 is MDHEN and CDR2 SYDVKM. Whole-study findings and limits: A pretreatment blood TCR clonality that fell below the median predicted better progression-free and overall survival.

Assay: immunoSEQ multiplex PCR; the TCRdb copy retains only in-frame clones and omits some. This table holds about 50,000 clones, 79% found once. The sequencing used PBMCs, collected around atezolizumab (anti-PD-L1) treatment. This TCR was recovered from an older man with urothelial cancer. The rearrangement joins TRBV28 to TRBJ2-1; 8 positions match TRBD1. CDR3 region: CASSLRTGPYNEQFF. The CDR3, as DNA: TGTGCCAGCAGTTTGAGGACAGGGCCCTACAATGAGCAGTTCTTC.